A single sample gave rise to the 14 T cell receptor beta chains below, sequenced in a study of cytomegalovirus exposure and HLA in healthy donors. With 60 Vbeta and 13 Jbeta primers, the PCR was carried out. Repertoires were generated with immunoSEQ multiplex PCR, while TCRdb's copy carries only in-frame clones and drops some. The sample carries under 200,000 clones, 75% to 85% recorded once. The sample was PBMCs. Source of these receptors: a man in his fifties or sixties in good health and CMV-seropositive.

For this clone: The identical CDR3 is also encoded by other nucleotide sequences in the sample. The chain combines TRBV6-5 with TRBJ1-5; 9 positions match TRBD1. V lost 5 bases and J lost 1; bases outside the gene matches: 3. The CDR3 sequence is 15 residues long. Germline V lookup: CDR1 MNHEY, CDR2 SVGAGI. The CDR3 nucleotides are TGTGCCAGCAGTCCCGGACAGGGGAGCAATCAGCCCCAGCATTTT. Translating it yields CASSPGQGSNQPQHF.

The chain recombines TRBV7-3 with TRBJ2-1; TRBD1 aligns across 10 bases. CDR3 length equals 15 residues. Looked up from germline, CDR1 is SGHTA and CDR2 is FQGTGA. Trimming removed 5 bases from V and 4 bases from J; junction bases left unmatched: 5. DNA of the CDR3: TGTGCCAGCAGCCAGGGGACAGGGGCGTACAATGAGCAGTTCTTC. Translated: CASSQGTGAYNEQFF.

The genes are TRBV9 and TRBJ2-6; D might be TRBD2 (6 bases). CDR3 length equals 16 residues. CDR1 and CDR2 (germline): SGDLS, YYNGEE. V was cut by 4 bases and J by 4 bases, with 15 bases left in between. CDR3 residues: CASSLGGLSGANVLTF. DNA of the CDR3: TGTGCCAGCAGCCTGGGGGGTCTGTCCGGGGCCAACGTCCTGACTTTC.

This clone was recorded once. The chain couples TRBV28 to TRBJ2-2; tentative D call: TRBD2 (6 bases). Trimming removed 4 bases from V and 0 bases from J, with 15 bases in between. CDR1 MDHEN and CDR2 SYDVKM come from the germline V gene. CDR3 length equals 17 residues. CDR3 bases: TGTGCCAGCAGTTCGCGACTTAGCGGACCGAACACCGGGGAGCTGTTTTTT. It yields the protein CASSSRLSGPNTGELFF.

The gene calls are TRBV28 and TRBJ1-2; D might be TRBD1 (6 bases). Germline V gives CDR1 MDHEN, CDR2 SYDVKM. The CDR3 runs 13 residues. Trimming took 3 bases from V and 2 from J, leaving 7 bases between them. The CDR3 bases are TGTGCCAGCAGTTTCGGACAGAACTATGGCTACACCTTC. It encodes CASSFGQNYGYTF.

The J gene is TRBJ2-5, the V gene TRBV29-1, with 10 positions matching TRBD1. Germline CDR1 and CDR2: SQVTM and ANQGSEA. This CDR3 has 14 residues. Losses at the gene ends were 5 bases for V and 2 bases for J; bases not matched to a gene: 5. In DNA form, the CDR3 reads TGCAGCGTTTGGACAGGGGGAGGACAAGAGACCCAGTACTTC. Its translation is CSVWTGGGQETQYF.

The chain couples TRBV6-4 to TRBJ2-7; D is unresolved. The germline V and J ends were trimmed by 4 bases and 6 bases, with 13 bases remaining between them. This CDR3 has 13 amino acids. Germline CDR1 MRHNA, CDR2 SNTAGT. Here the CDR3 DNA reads TGTGCCAGCAGTGCCACACCAGGCGCCGAGCAGTACTTC. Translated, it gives CASSATPGAEQYF.

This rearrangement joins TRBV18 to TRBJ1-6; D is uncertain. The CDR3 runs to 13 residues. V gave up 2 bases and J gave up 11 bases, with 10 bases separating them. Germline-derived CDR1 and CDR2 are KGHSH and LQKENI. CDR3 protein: CASSPGSHAPLHF. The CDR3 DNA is TGTGCCAGCTCACCAGGGAGCCACGCACCCCTCCACTTT.

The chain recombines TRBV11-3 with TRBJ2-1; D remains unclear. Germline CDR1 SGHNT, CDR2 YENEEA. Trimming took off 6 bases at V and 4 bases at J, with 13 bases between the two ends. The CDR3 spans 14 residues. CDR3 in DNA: TGTGCCAGCAGTCCCCACCTAGAGTACAATGAGCAGTTCTTC. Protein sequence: CASSPHLEYNEQFF.

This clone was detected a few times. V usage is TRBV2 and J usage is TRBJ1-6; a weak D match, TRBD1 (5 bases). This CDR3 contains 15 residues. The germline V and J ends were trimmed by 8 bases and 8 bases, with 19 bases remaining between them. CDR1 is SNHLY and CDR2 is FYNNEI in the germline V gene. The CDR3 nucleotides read TGTGCCAGCGAGAAGGAGGGGCTGATCGATTCACCCCTCCACTTT. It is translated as CASEKEGLIDSPLHF.

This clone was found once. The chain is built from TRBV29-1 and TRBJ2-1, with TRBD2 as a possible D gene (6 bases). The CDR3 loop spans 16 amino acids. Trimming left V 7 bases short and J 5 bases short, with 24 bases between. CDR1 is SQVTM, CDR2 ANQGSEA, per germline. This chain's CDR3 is CSAKGKNRGADNEQFF. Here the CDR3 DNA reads TGCAGCGCAAAAGGCAAAAACCGCGGGGCCGACAATGAGCAGTTCTTC.

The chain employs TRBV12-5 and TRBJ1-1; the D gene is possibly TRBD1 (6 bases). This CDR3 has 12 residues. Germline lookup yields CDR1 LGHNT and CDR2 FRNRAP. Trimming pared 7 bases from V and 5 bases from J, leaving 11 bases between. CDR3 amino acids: CASASGATEAFF. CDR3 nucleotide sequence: TGTGCTAGTGCCTCAGGGGCGACTGAAGCTTTCTTT.

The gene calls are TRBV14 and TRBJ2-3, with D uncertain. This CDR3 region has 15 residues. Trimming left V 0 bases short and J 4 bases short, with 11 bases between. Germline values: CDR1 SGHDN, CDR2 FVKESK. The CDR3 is CASSQDRHAADTQYF. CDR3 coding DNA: TGTGCCAGCAGCCAAGATCGTCACGCGGCAGATACGCAGTATTTT. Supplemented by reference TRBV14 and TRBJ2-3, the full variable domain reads EAGVTQFPSHSVIEKGQTVTLRCDPISGHDNLYWYRRVMGKEIKFLLHFVKESKQDESGMPNNRFLAERTGGTYSTLKVQPAELEDSGVYFCASSQDRHAADTQYFGPGTRLTVL.

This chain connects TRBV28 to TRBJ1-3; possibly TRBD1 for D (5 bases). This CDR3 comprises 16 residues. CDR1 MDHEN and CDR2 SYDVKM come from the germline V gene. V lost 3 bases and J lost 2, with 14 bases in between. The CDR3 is CASSFSRGSAGNTIYF. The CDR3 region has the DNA TGTGCCAGCAGTTTTAGTAGGGGATCAGCTGGAAACACCATATATTTT.